The T cell receptor beta chain under discussion was sequenced for a study of T cells in localized non-small cell lung cancer. This clone showed up just once. Its specificity is unknown. Data came from immunoSEQ multiplex PCR; TCRdb stores just in-frame clones and leaves some out. The table records more than 40,000 clones, roughly 86% of them present only once. Study-level points and caveats: Detection in adjacent lung was observed for a median roughly 57 of the top 100 tumor clones.

CDR1 and CDR2 from the germline V gene are MNHNS and SASEGT. The CDR3 is 18 amino acids. J was trimmed by 0 bases and V by 4 bases; bases with no gene match: 12. This chain connects TRBV6-1 to TRBJ2-1, with 7 bases identical to TRBD1. The sequence derives from a man aged 40 to 70 with stage II lung adenocarcinoma. The sample was PBMCs, taken before any cancer treatment. DNA of the CDR3: TGTGCCAGCAGTGGTCGTAGCATGACAGGGCCCTCCTACAATGAGCAGTTCTTC. Translated, it gives CASSGRSMTGPSYNEQFF.